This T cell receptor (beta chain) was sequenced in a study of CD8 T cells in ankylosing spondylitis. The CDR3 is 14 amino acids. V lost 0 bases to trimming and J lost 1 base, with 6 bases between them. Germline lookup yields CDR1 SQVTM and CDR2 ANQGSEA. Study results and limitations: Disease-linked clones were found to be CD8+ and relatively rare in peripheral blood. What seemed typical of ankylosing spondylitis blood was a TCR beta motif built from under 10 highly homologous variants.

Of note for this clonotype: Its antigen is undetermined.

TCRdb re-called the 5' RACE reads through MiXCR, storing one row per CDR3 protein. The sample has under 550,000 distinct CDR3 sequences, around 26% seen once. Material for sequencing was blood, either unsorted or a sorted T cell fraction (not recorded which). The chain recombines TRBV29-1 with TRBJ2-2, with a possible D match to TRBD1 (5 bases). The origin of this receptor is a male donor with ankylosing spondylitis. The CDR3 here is CSVEDRVNTGELFF. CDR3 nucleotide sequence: TGCAGCGTTGAAGACAGGGTGAACACCGGGGAGCTGTTTTTT.